Given below is one T cell receptor (beta chain) in context. Its antigen is unknown. Nothing much larger sits one base from this clone, and base qualities are not available. The data are from a study of blood T cell repertoires in COVID-19 (TCRdb year 2020). Notes on the research overall: Samples from collaborators originated in the United States, Italy and Spain and spanned both the acute and convalescent phases of COVID-19. Where HLA class I and class II types were available, the types were taken from metadata supplied by the sample provider, not from assay-based typing. The repertoires were released in a freely available public database intended as a resource for research on the immune response to SARS-CoV-2. The sample metadata nearly always contained a de-identified subject ID, COVID-19 status, age in years and sex. Deeply sampled blood TCRbeta repertoires from subjects exposed to, actively infected with, or recovered from COVID-19 were included in the dataset. The samples were drawn from two sources: the first 160 participants of the ongoing ImmuneRACE study, and 1,200 or so subjects contributed by 6 global collaborators. The prospective study material was composed of cDNA or gDNA derived from T cells, B-cell-depleted T cells, or PBMCs. Overall results and qualifications from the work: The quantity of clinical and demographic metadata differed by source and by participant and was supplied without curation.

Whole blood was collected in K2EDTA tubes by collaborating institutions according to the institutions' own protocols. Collaborator samples were shipped for TCRbeta analysis as frozen whole blood, isolated PBMCs, or DNA extracted from either sample type. TCRbeta CDR3 regions were amplified from genomic DNA using the immunoSEQ Assay, a bias-controlled multiplex PCR. On the authors' methods: The number of nucleated cells in each sample was estimated by amplification of reference gene primers within the assay. Sequence reads were collapsed and filtered to measure the absolute abundance of every unique TCRbeta CDR3 rearrangement. For each sample, productive Simpson clonality was calculated as the square root of Simpson's diversity index over productive rearrangements. Imported from immuneACCESS, the table was reduced by TCRdb to in-frame sequences with V and J called. These copies leave out some clones; in studies compared against another copy, an unresolved V gene accounts for under half, and the cause of the remainder is not known. D and trimming come from the DNA, and the V and J calls and clone size come from that table. Present in this sample are about 250,000 clones, about 80% of which were seen just once. The leading ten clones occupy roughly 10% of the sample.

The sample was peripheral blood. The sequence was collected from a man at least 80 years old with acute or convalescent COVID-19.

The bases read TGTGCCAGCAGCCGTCAGGGCGATGAGCAGTTCTTC. Its translation is CASSRQGDEQFF. This sequence uses TRBV7-8 and TRBJ2-1, and perhaps TRBD1 as D gene, on 5 matching bases. The CDR3 covers 12 residues, taking in both the cysteine and the phenylalanine. The sequence is cut down to CDR3 DNA, 36 bases in frame from base 1. CDR1 SGHVS and CDR2 FQNEAQ are derived from the germline V gene. Trimming at the junction amounts to 5 bases on V and 8 bases on J, and the germline ends lie 10 bases apart. Full variable domain (CDR3 extended with the reference TRBV7-8 and TRBJ2-1 proteins): GAGVSQSPRYKVAKRGQDVALRCDPISGHVSLFWYQQALGQGPEFLTYFQNEAQLDKSGLPSDRFFAERPEGSVSTLKIQRTQQEDSAVYLCASSRQGDEQFFGPGTRLTVL.